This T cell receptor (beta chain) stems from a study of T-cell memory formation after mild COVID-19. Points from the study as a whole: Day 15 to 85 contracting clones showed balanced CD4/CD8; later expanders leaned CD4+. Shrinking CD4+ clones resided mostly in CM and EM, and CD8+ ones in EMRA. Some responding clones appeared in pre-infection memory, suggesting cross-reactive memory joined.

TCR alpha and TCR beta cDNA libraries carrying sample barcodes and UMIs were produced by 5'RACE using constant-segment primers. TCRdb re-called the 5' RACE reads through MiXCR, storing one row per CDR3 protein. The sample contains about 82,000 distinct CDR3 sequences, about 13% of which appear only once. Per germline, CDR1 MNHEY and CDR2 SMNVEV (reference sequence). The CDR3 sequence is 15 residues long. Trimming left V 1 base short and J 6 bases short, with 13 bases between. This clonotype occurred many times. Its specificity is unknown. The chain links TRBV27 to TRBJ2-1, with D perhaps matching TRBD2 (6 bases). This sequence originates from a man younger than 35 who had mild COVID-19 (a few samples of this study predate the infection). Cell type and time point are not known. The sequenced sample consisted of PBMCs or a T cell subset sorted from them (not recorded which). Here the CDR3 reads CASSLWGPGSNEQFF. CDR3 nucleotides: TGTGCCAGCAGTTTATGGGGTCCCGGGAGCAATGAGCAGTTCTTC.